This TCR beta chain derives from a study of regulatory T cells in long-lasting Graves disease. Study-wide results and caveats: No thyroid tissue was studied; the work used peripheral blood only.

Construction of the TCR beta libraries employed iRepertoire HTBI primers in conjunction with Arm-PCR of CDR3 regions. MiXCR, applied by TCRdb to the multiplex PCR reads, yields one record per CDR3 protein. The profile shows over 500,000 distinct CDR3 sequences, 16% of them singletons. Time point here: newly diagnosed GD, antithyroid drugs for less than 3 months. With RNA extracted from PBMCs as input, the TCR library was made. This clonotype was seen repeatedly, ten times or more. Its antigen remains unidentified. The J segment lost 5 bases and the V segment lost 3 bases, leaving 6 bases of the junction unmatched. Per the germline V gene, CDR1 is LGHDT and CDR2 is YNNKEL (reference sequence). The CDR3 covers 16 residues. The sample was also reused in another study, on T cells in Graves' hyperthyroidism and ophthalmopathy. That study adds: The hyperthyroidism patients had all been newly diagnosed, and their disease duration was under 2 months. Their ages ranged from 18 to 65 years. Not enrolled were patients with uncontrolled infection, other autoimmune disease, pregnancy or lactation. HTBI primers drove first-round RT-PCR of the TCR CDR3.

The input for sequencing was peripheral blood mononuclear cells (PBMCs), taken at new diagnosis, from a patient treated with antithyroid drugs. The J gene is TRBJ2-1, the V gene TRBV3-1, with 11 bases lining up with TRBD2. This TCR came from a man aged 18 to 29 with Graves disease. This CDR3 is CASSQIAGGAHNEQFF. For the CDR3, the DNA is TGTGCCAGCAGCCAGATAGCGGGAGGGGCCCACAATGAGCAGTTCTTC.